The 22 T cell receptor beta chains below all came from one sample that was sequenced in a study of blood T cell repertoires in COVID-19 (dated by TCRdb to between 2020 and 2021). Library creation used the immunoSEQ multiplex PCR assay. The table comes from immuneACCESS by way of TCRdb, which keeps in-frame sequences with V and J called. Part of the clones is missing from these tables; in studies checked, under half for an unresolved V gene and the rest for unknown reasons. This sample is represented by some 250,000 clones; around three quarters of them were singletons. The ten largest clones represent about 3.5% of the sample. Sequenced: peripheral blood. Receptors were obtained from a woman over 75 with acute or convalescent COVID-19.

V gene TRBV30 combines with J gene TRBJ1-5, with D maybe TRBD1 (5 bases). The germline V and J ends were trimmed by 0 bases and 8 bases, with 8 bases remaining between them. CDR3 size: 12 residues. Germline-derived CDR1 and CDR2 are GTSNPN and SVGIG (reference sequence). The CDR3 DNA follows: TGTGCCTGGAGTGTTCAGGGTAAGCCCCAGCATTTT. It encodes CAWSVQGKPQHF.

The rearrangement uses TRBV12-5 and TRBJ1-2; D gene uncertain. The CDR3 contains 13 residues. CDR1 is LGHNT and CDR2 is FRNRAP in the germline V gene. The V end lost 6 bases, the J end lost 6 bases, and 14 bases lay between the germline ends. The CDR3 loop reads CASGVSVWHGYTF. DNA of the CDR3: TGTGCTAGTGGCGTGTCTGTGTGGCATGGCTACACCTTC.

This clone was seen more than once but under ten times. The genes are TRBV6-4 and TRBJ1-3; 8 positions match TRBD1. Germline V gene data show CDR1 as MRHNA and CDR2 as SNTAGT. The CDR3 contains 17 residues. Unmatched junction bases numbered 15, after V lost 10 bases and J lost 1 base. The CDR3 DNA is TGTGCCACCGCCGGGCGGGGACAGGTTTGTTCTGGAAACACCATATATTTT. Translated: CATAGRGQVCSGNTIYF.

The rearrangement joins TRBV29-1 to TRBJ1-4; no clear D gene. CDR3 length equals 13 residues. Germline V gene lookup returns CDR1 SQVTM and CDR2 ANQGSEA. V lost 6 bases and J 5 bases, leaving 13 bases between the germline ends. CDR3 region: CSVGRGPNEKLFF. The DNA for the CDR3 is TGCAGCGTGGGTAGAGGGCCCAATGAAAAACTGTTTTTT.

The chain has TRBV19 and TRBJ2-7, with unresolved D. The CDR3 has 16 amino acids. The germline gives CDR1 LNHDA, CDR2 SQIVND (reference sequence). V was cut by 5 bases and J by 0 bases, with 17 bases left in between. The CDR3 protein is CASSWRPSLHSYEQYF. The CDR3 DNA follows: TGTGCCAGTAGTTGGAGACCCAGTTTACACTCCTACGAGCAGTACTTC.

The chain is built from TRBV4-3 and TRBJ1-4; D ambiguous. The germline V gene encodes CDR1 LGHNA and CDR2 YSLEER. V shed 4 bases and J shed 5 bases, with 14 bases lying between them. The CDR3 loop spans 15 amino acids. CDR3 region: CASSPGVLVNEKLFF. CDR3 nucleotides: TGCGCCAGCAGCCCCGGGGTCTTGGTAAATGAAAAACTGTTTTTT.

This clone was counted many times. The rearrangement links TRBV14 to TRBJ1-3; 10 bases are a match to TRBD1. This CDR3 comprises 16 residues. CDR1 SGHDN and CDR2 FVKESK come from the germline V gene. Losses at the gene ends were 1 base for V and 3 bases for J; bases not matched to a gene: 3. Written as DNA, the CDR3 is TGTGCCAGCAGCCAAGGACAGGGGGCAGGTGGAAACACCATATATTTT. Its translation: CASSQGQGAGGNTIYF.

This rearrangement joins TRBV24-1 to TRBJ2-1; tentatively, D is TRBD2 (5 bases). The CDR3 runs 11 residues. The ends were cut back, 9 bases at V and 9 bases at J, with 11 bases in the middle. CDR1 and CDR2 from the germline V gene are KGHDR and SFDVKD. CDR3 residues: CATSLGVEQFF. Written as DNA, the CDR3 is TGTGCCACCTCTTTGGGAGTTGAGCAGTTCTTC.

The DNA of the CDR3 is TGCAGTGCTCGTGGACAGGGGTTGGGTCAGCCCCAGCATTTT. This codes for CSARGQGLGQPQHF. The J gene is TRBJ1-5, the V gene TRBV20-1; 9 positions match TRBD1. Germline loops: CDR1 DFQATT, CDR2 SNEGSKA (reference sequence). After removal of 5 bases from V and 6 bases from J, the junction contained 8 bases not matched to a gene. There are 14 residues in the CDR3.

This clone has just a few counts. The V gene is TRBV2, the J gene TRBJ1-1; possibly TRBD1 for D (5 bases). V gave up 3 bases and J gave up 8 bases, with 7 bases separating them. Per the germline V gene, CDR1 is SNHLY and CDR2 is FYNNEI. The CDR3 consists of 11 residues. The CDR3 coding sequence is TGTGCCAGCAGTGAGCGGACAGAAGCTTTCTTT. The encoded protein is CASSERTEAFF.

The chain is built from TRBV5-1 and TRBJ2-5, with 15 bases identical to TRBD2. The germline CDR1 and CDR2 sequences are SGHRS and YFSETQ. This CDR3 has 20 amino acids. V lost 0 bases to trimming and J lost 1 base; unmatched junction nucleotides: 10. CDR3 sequence reads: CASSLVPGLAGGGAQETQYF. The DNA for the CDR3 is TGCGCCAGCAGCTTGGTGCCGGGACTAGCGGGAGGAGGGGCCCAAGAGACCCAGTACTTC.

J is TRBJ1-2 and V is TRBV3-1 (or the pseudogene TRBV3-2); a possible D gene is TRBD1 (6 bases). Between the trimmed V and J ends, which lost 9 bases and 4 bases, there was a span of 12 bases. The CDR3 loop spans 12 amino acids. The germline V gene has CDR1 LGHDT and CDR2 YNNKEL (reference sequence). The CDR3 region has the DNA TGTGCCAGTCGAGACAGGTTCTATGGCTACACCTTC. Translated: CASRDRFYGYTF.

This clone was seen only a few times. V and J are TRBV6-5 and TRBJ2-7, with 7 nucleotides matching TRBD1. Germline V gives CDR1 MNHEY, CDR2 SVGAGI. CDR3 length: 15 residues. Trimming took 6 bases from V and 3 from J; bases not matched to a gene: 11. The CDR3 region is CASSLYQGEYYEQYF. CDR3 coding DNA: TGTGCCAGCAGCCTCTACCAGGGGGAATACTACGAGCAGTACTTC.

V gene TRBV4-1 combines with J gene TRBJ2-3; 11 nucleotides align to TRBD2. CDR1 and CDR2 from the germline V gene are MGHRA and YSYEKL. This CDR3 spans 20 amino acids. Unmatched junction bases numbered 20, after V lost 8 bases and J lost 1 base. CDR3 loop: CASRTRATSGSDRGTDTQYF. The CDR3 DNA follows: TGCGCCAGCCGAACCCGGGCTACTAGCGGGAGTGATAGGGGCACAGATACGCAGTATTTT.

The table lists this clone with a few counts. The chain uses TRBV5-1 and TRBJ1-4; tentatively, D is TRBD1 (5 bases). CDR3 size: 15 residues. CDR1 and CDR2 (germline): SGHRS, YFSETQ. V was cut by 1 base and J by 8 bases, with 15 bases left in between. As DNA, the CDR3 is TGCGCCAGCAGCTTGCAAGCGGGGGGAGGCGAAAAACTGTTTTTT. Translated, it gives CASSLQAGGGEKLFF. The full variable domain, its missing parts supplied by reference TRBV5-1 and TRBJ1-4, is KAGVTQTPRYLIKTRGQQVTLSCSPISGHRSVSWYQQTPGQGLQFLFEYFSETQRNKGNFPGRFSGRQFSNSRSEMNVSTLELGDSALYLCASSLQAGGGEKLFFGSGTQLSVL.

The rearrangement links TRBV19 to TRBJ2-6; no clear D gene. Germline V lookup: CDR1 LNHDA, CDR2 SQIVND (reference sequence). Trimming shortened V by 3 bases and J by 0 bases, and 6 bases separated the two germline ends. The CDR3 contains 15 residues. CDR3 nucleotide sequence: TGTGCCAGTAGTATGCTCGGCTCTGGGGCCAACGTCCTGACTTTC. As protein: CASSMLGSGANVLTF.

The rearrangement uses TRBV27 and TRBJ2-1, with TRBD2 as a possible D gene (5 bases). The CDR3 spans 14 residues. Germline assignment: CDR1 MNHEY and CDR2 SMNVEV (reference sequence). Between the trimmed V and J ends, which lost 4 bases and 7 bases, there was a span of 14 bases. CDR3 amino acids: CASSSPGMINEQFF. As DNA, the CDR3 is TGTGCCAGCAGTTCCCCGGGGATGATTAATGAGCAGTTCTTC.

V is TRBV9 and J is TRBJ2-7; TRBD2 is a possible D gene (6 bases). The CDR3 runs to 15 residues. The V gene's germline CDR1 is SGDLS and CDR2 YYNGEE. Trimming took 1 base from V and 3 from J, leaving 14 bases between them. DNA for the CDR3: TGTGCCAGCAGCGTATTCCCGGGAGCCCACTACGAGCAGTACTTC. Protein: CASSVFPGAHYEQYF. The entire variable domain, with the rest obtained from reference TRBV9 and TRBJ2-7, is as follows: DSGVTQTPKHLITATGQRVTLRCSPRSGDLSVYWYQQSLDQGLQFLIQYYNGEERAKGNILERFSAQQFPDLHSELNLSSLELGDSALYFCASSVFPGAHYEQYFGPGTRLTVT.

This chain joins TRBV6-6 and TRBJ2-1; 9 bases agree with TRBD1. The CDR3 is 15 residues long. The germline CDR1 and CDR2 sequences are MNHNY and SVGAGI (reference sequence). V was clipped by 6 bases and J by 3 bases; unmatched bases: 6. The DNA of the CDR3 is TGTGCCAGCAGCACACGGGGACAGGGCTACAATGAGCAGTTCTTC. This gives the protein CASSTRGQGYNEQFF.

This sequence joins TRBV11-2 and TRBJ2-1, with TRBD1 matching over 9 bases. There are 17 residues in the CDR3. The V gene's germline CDR1 is SGHAT and CDR2 FQNNGV. Unmatched junction bases numbered 12, after V lost 1 base and J lost 8 bases. CDR3 region: CASSLGPGQGTGHEQFF. CDR3 DNA sequence: TGTGCCAGCAGCTTAGGGCCGGGACAGGGAACGGGACATGAGCAGTTCTTC.

The V gene is TRBV11-2, the J gene TRBJ2-7, with D possibly TRBD1 on 6 matching bases. Per the germline V gene, CDR1 is SGHAT and CDR2 is FQNNGV. The CDR3 extends over 15 amino acids. V lost 3 bases to trimming and J lost 4 bases, with 16 bases between them. The CDR3 is CASSFDPTGLYEQYF. The CDR3 nucleotides read TGTGCCAGCAGCTTCGACCCAACAGGGCTGTACGAGCAGTACTTC.

The V and J genes are TRBV6-5 and TRBJ2-3; the D gene is possibly TRBD2 (6 bases). Germline loops: CDR1 MNHEY, CDR2 SVGAGI. CDR3 length: 15 residues. With 0 bases removed from V and 3 bases from J, the gap between germline ends came to 10 bases. The CDR3 loop reads CASSYSGRGTDTQYF. The CDR3 coding sequence is TGTGCCAGCAGTTACTCGGGGCGGGGTACAGATACGCAGTATTTT.